Listed here are 25 T cell receptor beta chains from one sample, sequenced in a study of cytomegalovirus exposure and HLA in healthy donors. Researchers ran the PCR with 60 Vbeta and 13 Jbeta primers. Some clones are missing from TCRdb's copy, which holds only in-frame ones; the method was immunoSEQ multiplex PCR. The sample has 200,000 to 250,000 clones, about 74% seen once. The sample taken for sequencing was PBMCs. Receptors were obtained from a woman in her twenties or thirties in good health and CMV-seronegative.

About this clone itself: Other DNA sequences within the sample encode an identical CDR3. The chain employs TRBV6-1 and TRBJ1-2, with 9 bases aligning to TRBD1. V was pared by 5 bases and J by 5 bases, with 3 bases of the junction left unmatched. The CDR3 extends over 13 amino acids. Per the germline V gene, CDR1 is MNHNS and CDR2 is SASEGT. The CDR3 region is CASSRTGDYGYTF. DNA of the CDR3: TGTGCCAGCAGTAGGACAGGGGATTATGGCTACACCTTC.

J is TRBJ2-3 and V is TRBV14; 13 bases align to TRBD2. There are 17 residues in the CDR3. Trimming at V came to 2 bases and at J to 5 bases, leaving 7 bases not matched to a gene. CDR1 is SGHDN, CDR2 FVKESK, per germline. The CDR3 nucleotides are TGTGCCAGCAGCCAAACTAGCGGGGGGGCGATTCAAGATACGCAGTATTTT. Encoded protein: CASSQTSGGAIQDTQYF.

The genes are TRBV7-9 and TRBJ2-5; D perhaps matches TRBD2 (7 bases). Trimming took off 3 bases at V and 5 bases at J, with 16 bases between the two ends. In germline, CDR1 is SEHNR, CDR2 FQNEAQ (reference sequence). The CDR3 spans 15 residues. The CDR3, as DNA: TGTGCCAGCAGCTTCGTGGGGGGGCCTGAGGAGACCCAGTACTTC. Translating it yields CASSFVGGPEETQYF.

This chain's CDR3 is CASSITENYGYTF. In DNA, the CDR3 is TGTGCCAGTAGTATAACAGAGAACTATGGCTACACCTTC. The J gene is TRBJ1-2, the V gene TRBV19; D remains ambiguous. V lost 2 bases and J lost 2, with 6 bases in between. The CDR3 contains 13 residues. Germline values: CDR1 LNHDA, CDR2 SQIVND (reference sequence).

On this clone itself: Sequence at one end of the junction differs from germline and may be a read error. At the DNA level, this CDR3 is encoded by other sequences in the same sample as well. This chain uses TRBV9 with TRBJ1-1; no definite D call. The CDR3 runs to 14 residues. The V gene's germline CDR1 is SGDLS and CDR2 YYNGEE. CDR3 DNA sequence: TGTGCCAGCAGCCTCTCGTCGGGGAACACTGAGGCTTTCTTT. Translated, it gives CASSLSSGNTEAFF.

This clone was seen a few times. The rearrangement links TRBV6-4 to TRBJ1-2; perhaps TRBD1 as D (6 bases). V was clipped by 6 bases and J by 5 bases, with 16 bases between them. CDR3 size: 14 residues. Germline values: CDR1 MRHNA, CDR2 SNTAGT. CDR3 in DNA: TGTGCCAGCAGACCCCCAGGACAGTTATATGGCTACACCTTC. Residues: CASRPPGQLYGYTF.

V is TRBV7-9 and J is TRBJ2-5; perhaps TRBD2 as D (6 bases). V was shortened by 5 bases and J by 2 bases, with 21 bases between the two germline ends. Germline CDR1 reads SEHNR; CDR2 reads FQNEAQ (reference sequence). The CDR3 spans 17 residues. In DNA form, the CDR3 reads TGTGCCAGCAGCCCGATACGGGGGATTAACCCGCAAGAGACCCAGTACTTC. Translated, it gives CASSPIRGINPQETQYF.

The rearrangement uses TRBV30 and TRBJ2-3; 7 bases agree with TRBD1. Germline CDR1 and CDR2: GTSNPN and SVGIG (reference sequence). This CDR3 has 17 amino acids. J was trimmed by 1 base and V by 8 bases; bases with no gene match: 18. CDR3 amino acids: CAAETGFGSSGTDTQYF. The CDR3 region has the DNA TGTGCCGCCGAGACAGGGTTTGGGTCCAGTGGCACAGATACGCAGTATTTT.

This clone was observed a single time. The J gene is TRBJ1-1, the V gene TRBV27, with a possible D match to TRBD1 (5 bases). V dropped 6 bases and J dropped 5 bases, with 16 bases sitting between them. The CDR3 contains 14 residues. Per the germline V gene, CDR1 is MNHEY and CDR2 is SMNVEV (reference sequence). CDR3 sequence: CASRRIGEGTEAFF. Here the CDR3 DNA reads TGTGCCAGCAGAAGGATAGGGGAGGGGACTGAAGCTTTCTTT.

With respect to this clone: Mismatch with germline at one junction end may stem from a read error. V usage is TRBV2 and J usage is TRBJ2-6; maybe TRBD2 (6 bases). The CDR3 consists of 17 residues. The germline V gene has CDR1 SNHLY and CDR2 FYNNEI. The CDR3 DNA reads as TGTGTCAGCAGTGCAGAGCGGGTGGGGGACGGGGCCAACGTCCTGACTTTC. Protein sequence: CVSSAERVGDGANVLTF.

With regard to this clone: One junction end does not reproduce the germline sequence, and a read error may be involved. The J gene is TRBJ2-1, the V gene TRBV7-9; D is possibly TRBD1 (6 bases). This CDR3 has 13 amino acids. Germline loops: CDR1 SEHNR, CDR2 FQNEAQ (reference sequence). The chain's CDR3 is CSSSLGHYNEQFF. In DNA form, the CDR3 reads TGTTCCAGCAGCTTGGGACACTACAATGAGCAGTTCTTC.

This clone was counted between two and nine times. The V and J genes are TRBV14 and TRBJ2-5, with 8 bases lining up with TRBD2. The V gene's germline CDR1 is SGHDN and CDR2 FVKESK. The CDR3 has 15 amino acids. Trimming removed 4 bases from V and 2 bases from J; junction bases left unmatched: 6. CDR3 nucleotide sequence: TGTGCCAGCAGCCCTGGGACTAGACGACAAGAGACCCAGTACTTC. Amino acids: CASSPGTRRQETQYF.

The J gene is TRBJ2-2, the V gene TRBV5-4; D gene unclear. Germline V gene lookup returns CDR1 SGHNT and CDR2 YYREEE (reference sequence). The CDR3 is 14 residues long. The V and J ends lost 0 bases and 2 bases respectively, with 5 bases between them. The CDR3 spells CASSLAPNTGELFF. As DNA, the CDR3 is TGTGCCAGCAGCTTGGCTCCCAACACCGGGGAGCTGTTTTTT.

The genes are TRBV30 and TRBJ1-1, with 7 bases fitting TRBD1. Germline CDR1 GTSNPN, CDR2 SVGIG (reference sequence). This CDR3 comprises 14 residues. V lost 0 bases to trimming and J lost 3 bases; unmatched junction nucleotides: 4. DNA for the CDR3: TGTGCCTGGAGTGTTCGGCAGGGGGACACTGAAGCTTTCTTT. It codes for CAWSVRQGDTEAFF.

The CDR3 reads CASGGRQLGYGYTF. For the CDR3, the DNA is TGTGCCAGCGGGGGCCGGCAGCTTGGTTATGGCTACACCTTC. V is TRBV2 and J is TRBJ1-2; possible D gene TRBD1, 6 bases. The CDR3 contains 14 residues. Germline-derived CDR1 and CDR2 are SNHLY and FYNNEI. With 8 bases removed from V and 5 bases from J, the gap between germline ends came to 18 bases. The whole variable domain, remainder taken from reference TRBV2 and TRBJ1-2, is EPEVTQTPSHQVTQMGQEVILRCVPISNHLYFYWYRQILGQKVEFLVSFYNNEISEKSEIFDDQFSVERPDGSNFTLKIRSTKLEDSAMYFCASGGRQLGYGYTFGSGTRLTVV.

The CDR3 here is CAISPGHLSNQPQHF. In DNA, the CDR3 is TGTGCCATCAGTCCGGGACACCTTAGCAATCAGCCCCAGCATTTT. The rearrangement joins TRBV10-3 to TRBJ1-5, with D perhaps matching TRBD1 (6 bases). Germline CDR1 ENHRY, CDR2 SYGVKD. The CDR3 spans 15 residues. V gave up 5 bases and J gave up 0 bases, with 11 bases separating them.

The rearrangement uses TRBV30 and TRBJ2-1, with 9 bases matching TRBD2. V was clipped by 3 bases and J by 4 bases; unmatched bases: 7. The V gene's germline CDR1 is GTSNPN and CDR2 SVGIG (reference sequence). CDR3 size: 15 residues. The CDR3, as DNA: TGTGCCTGGAGGGGCAATAGCGGGAGTTACAATGAGCAGTTCTTC. The encoded protein is CAWRGNSGSYNEQFF.

A few counts support this clone. The same CDR3 is also encoded by other DNA sequences in this sample. CDR3 amino acids: CASSPGQGAIQPQHF. CDR3 sequence (DNA): TGCGCCAGCAGCCCCGGACAGGGGGCTATTCAGCCCCAGCATTTT. The V gene is TRBV5-1, the J gene TRBJ1-5; TRBD1 matches 11 bases. Germline V lookup: CDR1 SGHRS, CDR2 YFSETQ. V lost 4 bases, J lost 6 bases, and 6 bases stayed unmatched. The CDR3 is made up of 15 amino acids. Filled out from reference TRBV5-1 and TRBJ1-5, the complete variable domain reads KAGVTQTPRYLIKTRGQQVTLSCSPISGHRSVSWYQQTPGQGLQFLFEYFSETQRNKGNFPGRFSGRQFSNSRSEMNVSTLELGDSALYLCASSPGQGAIQPQHFGDGTRLSIL.

The chain has TRBV6-5 and TRBJ2-1; D gene ambiguous. Germline values: CDR1 MNHEY, CDR2 SVGAGI. CDR3 size: 14 residues. V lost 2 bases, J lost 5 bases, and 10 bases lay in between. The CDR3 nucleotides read TGTGCCAGCAGTTACGCTACCCGCCACAATGAGCAGTTCTTC. Its translation is CASSYATRHNEQFF.

As for this clone: One end of the junction fails to match germline, which may point to a read error. The J gene is TRBJ1-3, the V gene TRBV7-9; TRBD1 matches 7 bases. The CDR3 spans 16 residues. Germline V gene data show CDR1 as SEHNR and CDR2 as FQNEAQ (reference sequence). CDR3 DNA: TGTTCCAGCAGCTTGACTAAGGGGGCGCAGGGAAACACCATATATTTT. Its protein product is CSSSLTKGAQGNTIYF. Filled out from reference TRBV7-9 and TRBJ1-3, the complete variable domain reads DTGVSQNPRHKITKRGQNVTFRCDPISEHNRLYWYRQTLGQGPEFLTYFQNEAQLEKSRLLSDRFSAERPKGSFSTLEIQRTEQGDSAMYLCSSSLTKGAQGNTIYFGEGSWLTVV.

The chain combines TRBV11-2 with TRBJ2-5; weak D call: TRBD1 (5 bases). Trimming shortened V by 7 bases and J by 4 bases, and 22 bases separated the two germline ends. The CDR3 contains 16 residues. Germline CDR1 is SGHAT and CDR2 is FQNNGV. This chain's CDR3 is CASTPVGAWPGETQYF. For the CDR3, the DNA is TGTGCCAGCACCCCGGTAGGGGCCTGGCCTGGAGAGACCCAGTACTTC.

About this clone: At one of its ends the junction is not consistent with the germline gene, which may arise from a read error. The chain has TRBV7-9 and TRBJ2-7; D is perhaps TRBD2 (6 bases). The CDR3 is made up of 15 amino acids. Germline V gene lookup returns CDR1 SEHNR and CDR2 FQNEAQ (reference sequence). CDR3 nucleotide sequence: TGTTCCAGCAGCTTAGCGGAAGAGGCAGCCTACGAGCAGTACTTC. This gives the protein CSSSLAEEAAYEQYF.

This chain uses TRBV11-3 with TRBJ2-3, with TRBD1 matching 7 bases. Losses at the gene ends were 5 bases for V and 3 bases for J; bases not matched to a gene: 11. Germline CDR1 reads SGHNT; CDR2 reads YENEEA. This CDR3 comprises 16 residues. The CDR3 DNA reads as TGTGCCAGCAGCCCCAGGCTAACAGGGGTAACAGATACGCAGTATTTT. Amino acid sequence: CASSPRLTGVTDTQYF. Looking up the rest from reference TRBV11-3 and TRBJ2-3 gives the full variable domain: EAGVVQSPRYKIIEKKQPVAFWCNPISGHNTLYWYLQNLGQGPELLIRYENEEAVDDSQLPKDRFSAERLKGVDSTLKIQPAELGDSAVYLCASSPRLTGVTDTQYFGPGTRLTVL.

This clone has a handful of counts. This chain uses TRBV10-3 with TRBJ2-2, with D perhaps TRBD2 (5 bases). V lost 6 bases and J 3 bases, leaving 11 bases between the germline ends. The CDR3 covers 14 residues. In germline, CDR1 is ENHRY, CDR2 SYGVKD. CDR3 coding DNA: TGTGCCATCAGCCCCTGGGGAGACACCGGGGAGCTGTTTTTT. It translates to CAISPWGDTGELFF.

J is TRBJ2-1 and V is TRBV5-4; D gene ambiguous. Germline V gene data show CDR1 as SGHNT and CDR2 as YYREEE (reference sequence). CDR3 length: 12 amino acids. V lost 4 bases, J lost 3 bases, and 5 bases lay in between. This CDR3 reads CASSPDYNEQFF. The CDR3 DNA reads TGTGCCAGCAGCCCAGACTACAATGAGCAGTTCTTC. Supplemented by reference TRBV5-4 and TRBJ2-1, the full variable domain reads ETGVTQSPTHLIKTRGQQVTLRCSSQSGHNTVSWYQQALGQGPQFIFQYYREEENGRGNFPPRFSGLQFPNYSSELNVNALELDDSALYLCASSPDYNEQFFGPGTRLTVL.